This is a list of T cell receptor beta chains from one sample in a study of T-cell memory formation after mild COVID-19. A single record per CDR3 protein comes from TCRdb applying MiXCR to the 5' RACE reads. The data show under 700,000 distinct CDR3 sequences, about 20% seen once. The sequenced sample consisted of PBMCs or a T cell subset sorted from them (not recorded which). These receptors were taken from an adult woman who had mild COVID-19 (a few samples of this study predate the infection). Cell type and time point are not known. The CDR3 runs from the conserved cysteine through the conserved F or W. The D gene is left open where the match is weak. Clone size is stated in some rows and not others, as once, few, many or a class when expanded.

d_gene	v_gene	abundance	j_gene	CDR3aa	CDR3nt
TRBD1	TRBV29-1	-	TRBJ2-1	CSTPGQISYNEQFF	TGCAGCACCCCGGGACAGATCTCCTACAATGAGCAGTTCTTC
TRBD1	TRBV12-3/TRBV12-4	-	TRBJ1-5	CASSYRQGSGNQPQHF	TGTGCCAGCAGTTACCGACAGGGATCCGGCAATCAGCCCCAGCATTTT
TRBD1	TRBV7-3	-	TRBJ2-1	CASSLRPGTGSDEQFF	TGTGCCAGCAGCTTGAGGCCCGGGACAGGGAGCGATGAGCAGTTCTTC
-	TRBV25-1	few	TRBJ1-3	CASQGSGNTIYF	TGTGCCAGCCAGGGATCTGGAAACACCATATATTTT
TRBD2	TRBV27	-	TRBJ2-7	CASSLYGGTSGKTYEQYF	TGTGCCAGCAGTTTATACGGCGGGACTAGCGGTAAGACCTACGAGCAGTACTTC
TRBD2	TRBV20-1	-	TRBJ2-7	CSAHGRGNYEQYF	TGCAGTGCTCACGGGCGGGGGAACTACGAACAGTACTTC
-	TRBV6-5	-	TRBJ1-1	CASRRGAGNTEAFF	TGTGCCAGCCGTCGGGGGGCGGGGAACACTGAAGCTTTCTTT
TRBD2	TRBV6-5	-	TRBJ2-7	CASIPSGSVYEQYF	TGTGCCAGCATTCCTAGCGGGAGTGTCTACGAGCAGTACTTC
-	TRBV19	few	TRBJ2-1	CASSGTPRSYNEQFF	TGTGCCAGTTCCGGGACCCCAAGGTCCTACAATGAGCAGTTCTTC
-	TRBV10-3	-	TRBJ1-1	CAIRVDYSTEAFF	TGTGCCATCAGGGTGGATTACAGCACTGAAGCTTTCTTT
TRBD1	TRBV24-1	many	TRBJ1-2	CATSDSGTGRYGYTF	TGTGCCACCAGTGATTCGGGGACAGGGCGCTATGGCTACACCTTC
-	TRBV12-3/TRBV12-4	few	TRBJ2-1	CASAPLAGEQFF	TGTGCCAGCGCCCCCCTGGCGGGGGAGCAGTTCTTC
TRBD2	TRBV5-4	few	TRBJ2-5	CASSWEGTQETQYF	TGTGCCAGCAGCTGGGAGGGAACACAAGAGACCCAGTACTTC
TRBD2	TRBV5-6	many	TRBJ2-3	CASSLASGGPDTQYF	TGTGCCAGCAGCTTGGCGTCGGGAGGGCCAGATACGCAGTATTTT
-	TRBV3-1	-	TRBJ1-1	CASTRSDGVSAFF	TGTGCCAGCACCAGGAGTGATGGAGTTTCGGCTTTCTTT
-	TRBV29-1	many	TRBJ2-1	CSVAFGQFF	TGCAGCGTTGCCTTTGGGCAGTTCTTC
-	TRBV18	many	TRBJ1-3	CASSPEEGGLGSGNTIYF	TGTGCCAGCTCACCGGAGGAAGGGGGGCTCGGCTCTGGAAACACCATATATTTT
-	TRBV19	-	TRBJ1-1	CASSIGMQGSEAFF	TGTGCCAGTAGTATAGGTATGCAGGGCAGTGAAGCTTTCTTT
-	TRBV6-2/TRBV6-3	few	TRBJ2-1	CASDNWGEKQFF	TGTGCCAGCGATAACTGGGGGGAGAAGCAGTTCTTC
TRBD2	TRBV20-1	-	TRBJ2-1	CSALTSGGVGSRSYNEQFF	TGCAGTGCCCTAACTAGCGGGGGGGTGGGGTCCCGATCCTACAATGAGCAGTTCTTC
-	TRBV7-9	few	TRBJ1-1	CASSLPGSFEAFF	TGTGCCAGCAGCTTGCCGGGTAGCTTTGAAGCTTTCTTT
TRBD1	TRBV4-3	many	TRBJ2-3	CASSPLPGQLTDTQYF	TGCGCCAGCAGCCCCCTCCCGGGACAGCTCACAGATACGCAGTATTTT
-	TRBV10-3	-	TRBJ1-1	CAISESTGAGTEAFF	TGTGCCATCAGTGAGTCGACAGGAGCTGGCACTGAAGCTTTCTTT